This T cell receptor beta chain originates from a study of T cells in Graves' hyperthyroidism and ophthalmopathy. The germline V gene has CDR1 ENHRY and CDR2 SYGVKD. The CDR3 spans 15 residues. V lost 7 bases to trimming and J lost 0 bases; unmatched junction nucleotides: 3. Using RNA transcripts as the source, TCR beta CDR3 regions were amplified. The study used the HTBI primer set for a first-round RT-PCR of the TCR CDR3. Using its own MiXCR run on the multiplex PCR reads, TCRdb lists one record per CDR3 protein. The sample has just under 750,000 distinct CDR3 sequences, 35% seen once. The receptor was derived from a woman in her thirties or forties with Graves' hyperthyroidism. The gene calls are TRBV10-3 and TRBJ2-2, with 9 bases identical to TRBD1. Specimen: blood. The CDR3 sequence: CAIKRTGANTGELFF. The CDR3, as DNA: TGTGCCATCAAGAGGACAGGGGCGAACACCGGGGAGCTGTTTTTT.